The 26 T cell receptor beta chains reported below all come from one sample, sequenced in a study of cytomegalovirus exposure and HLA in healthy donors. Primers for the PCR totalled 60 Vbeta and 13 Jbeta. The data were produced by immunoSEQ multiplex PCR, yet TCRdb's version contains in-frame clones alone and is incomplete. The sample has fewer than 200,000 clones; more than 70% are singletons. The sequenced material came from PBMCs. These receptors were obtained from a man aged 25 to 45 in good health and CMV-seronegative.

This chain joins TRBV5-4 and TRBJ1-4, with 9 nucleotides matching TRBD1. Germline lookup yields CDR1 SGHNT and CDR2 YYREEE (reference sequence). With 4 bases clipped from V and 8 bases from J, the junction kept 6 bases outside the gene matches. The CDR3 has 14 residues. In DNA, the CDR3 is TGTGCCAGCAGCCCCGGGACAGGGATGGAAAAACTGTTTTTT. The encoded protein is CASSPGTGMEKLFF.

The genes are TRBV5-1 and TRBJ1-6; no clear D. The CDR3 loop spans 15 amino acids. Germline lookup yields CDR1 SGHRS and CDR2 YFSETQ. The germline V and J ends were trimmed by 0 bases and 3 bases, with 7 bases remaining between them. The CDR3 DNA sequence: TGCGCCAGCAGCTTGGATTTGAGCTATAATTCACCCCTCCACTTT. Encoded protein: CASSLDLSYNSPLHF.

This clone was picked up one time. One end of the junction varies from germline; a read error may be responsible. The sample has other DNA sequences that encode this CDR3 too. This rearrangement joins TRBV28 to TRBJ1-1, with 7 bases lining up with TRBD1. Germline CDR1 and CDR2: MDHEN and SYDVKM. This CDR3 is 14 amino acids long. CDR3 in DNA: TGCGCCAGCATCCCATCAGGGGGGCGCACTGAAGCTTTCTTT. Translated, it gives CASIPSGGRTEAFF.

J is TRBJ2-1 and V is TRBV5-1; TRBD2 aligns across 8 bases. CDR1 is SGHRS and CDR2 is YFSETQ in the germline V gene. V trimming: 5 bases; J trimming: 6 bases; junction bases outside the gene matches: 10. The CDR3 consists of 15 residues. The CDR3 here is CASSPSAGATNEQFF. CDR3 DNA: TGCGCCAGCAGTCCGTCAGCGGGGGCCACCAATGAGCAGTTCTTC.

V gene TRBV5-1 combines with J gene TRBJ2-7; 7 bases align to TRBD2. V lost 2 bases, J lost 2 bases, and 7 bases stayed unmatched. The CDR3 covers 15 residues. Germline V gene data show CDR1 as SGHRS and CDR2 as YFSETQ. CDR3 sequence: CASSLEGGWTYEQYF. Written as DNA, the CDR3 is TGCGCCAGCAGCTTAGAGGGAGGGTGGACCTACGAGCAGTACTTC.

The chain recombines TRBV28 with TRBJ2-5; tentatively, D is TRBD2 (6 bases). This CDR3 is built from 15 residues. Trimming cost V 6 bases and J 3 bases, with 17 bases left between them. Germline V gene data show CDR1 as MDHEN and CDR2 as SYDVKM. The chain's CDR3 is CASSFPGTLKETQYF. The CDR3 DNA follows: TGTGCCAGCAGCTTCCCCGGGACTTTAAAAGAGACCCAGTACTTC.

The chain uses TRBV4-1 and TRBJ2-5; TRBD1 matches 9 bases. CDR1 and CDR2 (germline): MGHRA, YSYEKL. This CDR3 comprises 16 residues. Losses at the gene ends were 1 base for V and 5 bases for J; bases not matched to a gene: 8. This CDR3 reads CASSQVQGAGGETQYF. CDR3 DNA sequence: TGCGCCAGCAGCCAAGTACAGGGGGCAGGGGGGGAGACCCAGTACTTC.

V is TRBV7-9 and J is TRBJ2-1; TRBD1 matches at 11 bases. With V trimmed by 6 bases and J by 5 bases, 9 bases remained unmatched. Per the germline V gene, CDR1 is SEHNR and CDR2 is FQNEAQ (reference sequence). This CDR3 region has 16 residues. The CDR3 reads CASSTGTGGYDNEQFF. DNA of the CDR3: TGTGCCAGCAGTACGGGGACAGGGGGTTACGACAATGAGCAGTTCTTC.

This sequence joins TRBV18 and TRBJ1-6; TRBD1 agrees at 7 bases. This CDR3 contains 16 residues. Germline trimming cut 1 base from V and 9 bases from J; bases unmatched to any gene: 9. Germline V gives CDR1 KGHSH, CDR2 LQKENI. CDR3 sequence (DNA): TGTGCCAGCTCACCACTGGGAACCCAGGGGGGTTCACCCCTCCACTTT. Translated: CASSPLGTQGGSPLHF.

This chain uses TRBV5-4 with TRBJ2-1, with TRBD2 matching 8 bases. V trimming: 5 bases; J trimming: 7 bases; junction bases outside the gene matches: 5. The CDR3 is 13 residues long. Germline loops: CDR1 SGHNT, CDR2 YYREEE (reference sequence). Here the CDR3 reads CASSPSGLNEQFF. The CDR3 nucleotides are TGTGCCAGCAGTCCTAGCGGGCTAAATGAGCAGTTCTTC.

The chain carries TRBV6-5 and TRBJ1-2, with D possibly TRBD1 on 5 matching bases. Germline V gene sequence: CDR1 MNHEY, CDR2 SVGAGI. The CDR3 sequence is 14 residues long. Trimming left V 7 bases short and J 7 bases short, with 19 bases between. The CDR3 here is CASTQGEGLSGYTF. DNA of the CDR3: TGTGCCAGCACCCAGGGTGAAGGTCTCTCTGGCTACACCTTC.

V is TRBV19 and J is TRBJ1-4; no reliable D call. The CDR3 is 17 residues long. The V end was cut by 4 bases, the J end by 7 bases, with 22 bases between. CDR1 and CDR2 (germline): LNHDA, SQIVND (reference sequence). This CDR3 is CASSSSTPGSLREKLFF. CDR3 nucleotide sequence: TGTGCCAGTAGTAGCTCAACACCGGGATCCCTTCGTGAAAAACTGTTTTTT.

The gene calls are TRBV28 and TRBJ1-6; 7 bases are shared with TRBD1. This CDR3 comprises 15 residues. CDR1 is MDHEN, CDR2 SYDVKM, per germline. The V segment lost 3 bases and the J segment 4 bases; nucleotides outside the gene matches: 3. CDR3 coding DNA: TGTGCCAGCAGTTTCATGACAGGGTATAATTCACCCCTCCACTTT. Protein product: CASSFMTGYNSPLHF.

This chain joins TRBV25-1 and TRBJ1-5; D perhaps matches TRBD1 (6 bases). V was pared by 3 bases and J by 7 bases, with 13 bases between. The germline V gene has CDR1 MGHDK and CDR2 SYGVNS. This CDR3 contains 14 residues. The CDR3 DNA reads TGTGCCAGCAGTGAGGGGGCGGGGGGCCAGCCCCAGCATTTT. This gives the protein CASSEGAGGQPQHF.

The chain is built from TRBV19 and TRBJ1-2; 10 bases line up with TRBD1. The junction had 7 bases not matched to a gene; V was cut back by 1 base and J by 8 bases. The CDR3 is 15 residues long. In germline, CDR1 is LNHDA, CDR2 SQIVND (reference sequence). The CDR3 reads CASSIVGGQGSGYTF. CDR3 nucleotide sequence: TGTGCCAGTAGTATAGTGGGGGGACAGGGGAGCGGCTACACCTTC.

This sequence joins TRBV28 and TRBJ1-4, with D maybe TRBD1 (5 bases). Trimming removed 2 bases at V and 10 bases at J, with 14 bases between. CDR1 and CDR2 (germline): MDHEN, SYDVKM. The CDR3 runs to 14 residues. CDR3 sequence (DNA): TGTGCCAGCAGTTTAGGGGGGGGTTTGGTAAAACTGTTTTTT. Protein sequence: CASSLGGGLVKLFF.

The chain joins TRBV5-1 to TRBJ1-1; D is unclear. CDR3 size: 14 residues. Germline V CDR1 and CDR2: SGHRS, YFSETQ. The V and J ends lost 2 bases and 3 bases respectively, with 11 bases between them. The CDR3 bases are TGCGCCAGCAGCTTATCGGGTGTAGACACTGAAGCTTTCTTT. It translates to CASSLSGVDTEAFF.

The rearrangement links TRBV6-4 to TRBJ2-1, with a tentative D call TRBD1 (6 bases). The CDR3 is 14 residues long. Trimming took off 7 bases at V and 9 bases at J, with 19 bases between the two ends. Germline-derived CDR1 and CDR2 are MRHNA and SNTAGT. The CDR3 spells CASTQGWGIGEQFF. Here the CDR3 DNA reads TGTGCCAGCACCCAGGGGTGGGGGATCGGTGAGCAGTTCTTC.

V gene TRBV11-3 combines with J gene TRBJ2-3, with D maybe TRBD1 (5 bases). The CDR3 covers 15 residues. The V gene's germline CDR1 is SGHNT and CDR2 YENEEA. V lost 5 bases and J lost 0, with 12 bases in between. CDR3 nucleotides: TGTGCCAGCAGCCCGAGAAGGGGTAGCACAGATACGCAGTATTTT. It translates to CASSPRRGSTDTQYF.

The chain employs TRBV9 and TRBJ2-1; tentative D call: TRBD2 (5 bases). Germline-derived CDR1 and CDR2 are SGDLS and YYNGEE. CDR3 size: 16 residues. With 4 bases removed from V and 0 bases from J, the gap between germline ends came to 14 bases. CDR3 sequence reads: CASSPHEGTSYNEQFF. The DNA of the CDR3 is TGTGCCAGCAGCCCTCATGAGGGTACCTCCTACAATGAGCAGTTCTTC.

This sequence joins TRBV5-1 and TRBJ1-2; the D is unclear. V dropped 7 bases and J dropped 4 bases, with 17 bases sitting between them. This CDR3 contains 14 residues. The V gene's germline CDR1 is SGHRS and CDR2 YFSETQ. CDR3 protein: CASEIKPGSYGYTF. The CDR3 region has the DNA TGCGCCAGCGAAATAAAACCAGGCTCCTATGGCTACACCTTC.

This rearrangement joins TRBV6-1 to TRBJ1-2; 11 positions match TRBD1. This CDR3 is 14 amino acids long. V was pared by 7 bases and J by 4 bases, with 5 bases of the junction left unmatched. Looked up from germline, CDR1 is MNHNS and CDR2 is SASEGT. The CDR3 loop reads CASTRDRGFYGYTF. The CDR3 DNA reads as TGTGCCAGCACTCGGGACAGGGGGTTCTATGGCTACACCTTC.

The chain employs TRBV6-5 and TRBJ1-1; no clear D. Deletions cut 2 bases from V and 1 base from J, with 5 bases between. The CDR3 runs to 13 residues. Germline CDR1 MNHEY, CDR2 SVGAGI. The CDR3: CASSYGRNTEAFF. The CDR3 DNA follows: TGTGCCAGCAGTTACGGTAGGAACACTGAAGCTTTCTTT.

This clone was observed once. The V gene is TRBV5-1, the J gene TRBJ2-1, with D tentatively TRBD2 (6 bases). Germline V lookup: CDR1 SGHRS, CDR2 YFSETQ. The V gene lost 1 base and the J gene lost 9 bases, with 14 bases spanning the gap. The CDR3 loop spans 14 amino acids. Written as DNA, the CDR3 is TGCGCCAGCAGCTTGTATGCGGGATACGCTGAGCAGTTCTTC. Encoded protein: CASSLYAGYAEQFF.

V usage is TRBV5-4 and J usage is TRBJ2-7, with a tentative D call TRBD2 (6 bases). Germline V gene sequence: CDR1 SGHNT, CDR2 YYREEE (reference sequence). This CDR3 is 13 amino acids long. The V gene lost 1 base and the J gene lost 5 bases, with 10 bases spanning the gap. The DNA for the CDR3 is TGTGCCAGCAGCTTGAGAACGGGAGACGAGCAGTACTTC. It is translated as CASSLRTGDEQYF.

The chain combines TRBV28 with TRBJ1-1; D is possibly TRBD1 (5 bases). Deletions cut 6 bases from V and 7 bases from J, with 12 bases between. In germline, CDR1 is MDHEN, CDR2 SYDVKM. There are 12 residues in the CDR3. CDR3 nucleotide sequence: TGTGCCAGCAGCCTAGGGGCGAATGAAGCTTTCTTT. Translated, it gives CASSLGANEAFF.